Sequencing of this TCR beta chain was carried out in a study of cytomegalovirus exposure and HLA in healthy donors. Both 60 Vbeta primers and 13 Jbeta primers went into the PCR. Only in-frame clones appear in the TCRdb table, and some are missing; sequencing was by immunoSEQ multiplex PCR. This table has roughly 120,000 clones, about two thirds appearing once. Germline V gene lookup returns CDR1 SGHTS and CDR2 YDEGEE. Trimming stripped 0 bases from V and 3 bases from J, with 8 bases between. The CDR3 spans 14 residues. About this clone itself: Other DNA sequences within the sample encode an identical CDR3.

The sequencing input was PBMCs. The genes are TRBV5-8 and TRBJ2-3; D is undetermined. This clonotype was sampled from a man between 60 and 75 years old in good health and CMV-seropositive. CDR3 protein: CASSLGQSTDTQYF. The CDR3 bases are TGTGCCAGCAGCTTGGGACAATCAACAGATACGCAGTATTTT.